Each of the 2 T cell receptor beta chains below was sequenced from the same sample in a study of PD-L1 blockade in urothelial cancer. The time point was: pretreatment peripheral blood. The assay was immunoSEQ multiplex PCR, and TCRdb's table has in-frame clones only and misses some. The sample gives 58,000 or so clones, roughly 79% of which show up once; 3.2% is in the top ten. The input for sequencing was PBMCs, taken around atezolizumab (anti-PD-L1) treatment. The receptors originated from a man in his 70s with urothelial cancer.

V usage is TRBV28 and J usage is TRBJ2-7; D may be TRBD2 (6 bases). V was trimmed by 5 bases and J by 5 bases, leaving 22 bases between them. CDR3 length: 16 amino acids. From germline, CDR1 is MDHEN and CDR2 SYDVKM. The CDR3 DNA follows: TGTGCCAGCAGTACGGCCGGGACCGGATGGGGGGACGAGCAGTACTTC. This codes for CASSTAGTGWGDEQYF.

The chain couples TRBV9 to TRBJ1-2, with 9 bases aligning to TRBD1. This CDR3 has 15 residues. V shed 3 bases, J shed 3 bases, and the junction held 6 bases outside the gene matches. Germline V CDR1 and CDR2: SGDLS, YYNGEE. This CDR3 is CASSGGQGTHYGYTF. The CDR3 DNA is TGTGCCAGCAGCGGCGGACAGGGGACCCACTATGGCTACACCTTC.